Listed below are T cell receptor beta chains from one sample, sequenced in a study of chronic HIV infection and antiretroviral therapy. In TCRdb, the 5' RACE reads were re-called with MiXCR into one record per CDR3 protein. This sample yields more than 25,000 distinct CDR3 sequences, of which over 7% are seen a single time; about 2.5% belongs to the top ten. The sample was peripheral blood. Receptor source: an adult who had HIV and had not received antiretroviral therapy, or was an uninfected healthy control (not recorded which). Each CDR3 is given with its conserved first and last residue. A D gene is named only where the DNA matches it firmly. Clone size, where shown, is once, few, many, or a class for clones that have expanded.

J,D,length,size,V,CDR3,DNA
TRBJ2-1,-,16,few,TRBV7-2,CASSARTVTPYNEQFF,TGTGCCAGCAGCGCCCGGACAGTAACCCCCTACAATGAGCAGTTCTTC
TRBJ1-1,-,16,few,TRBV4-1,CASSQGDIRGDAEAFF,TGCGCCAGCAGCCAAGGTGATATTAGGGGCGACGCTGAAGCTTTCTTT
TRBJ2-2,-,13,many,TRBV15,CATSRDGSGELFF,TGTGCCACCAGCAGAGATGGGTCCGGGGAGCTGTTTTTT
TRBJ2-5,TRBD1,15,-,TRBV10-3,CAISGGGQGQETQYF,TGTGCCATCAGTGGTGGGGGACAGGGACAAGAGACCCAGTACTTC
TRBJ1-2,-,15,-,TRBV12-5,CASGLESIGPTGYTF,TGTGCTAGTGGTTTGGAGTCGATCGGACCTACTGGCTACACCTTC
TRBJ2-2,-,13,-,TRBV2,CASSRDIAGELFF,TGTGCCAGCAGCAGGGACATAGCCGGGGAGCTGTTTTTT
TRBJ1-3,-,13,few,TRBV20-1,CSARDKGRNTIYF,TGCAGTGCTAGAGATAAGGGGCGAAACACCATATATTTT
TRBJ1-5,TRBD1,16,many,TRBV12-5,CASGLVLGQGYQPQHF,TGTGCTAGTGGTTTGGTACTAGGACAGGGATATCAGCCCCAGCATTTT
TRBJ1-5,-,13,few,TRBV27,CASSLSGNQPQHF,TGTGCCAGCAGTTTATCCGGCAATCAGCCCCAGCATTTT
TRBJ2-6,-,16,-,TRBV9,CASSPTAASGANVLTF,TGTGCCAGCAGCCCAACAGCGGCCTCTGGGGCCAACGTCCTGACTTTC
TRBJ1-5,-,12,many,TRBV7-6,CASSFQNQPQHF,TGTGCCAGCAGCTTTCAGAATCAGCCCCAGCATTTT
TRBJ1-5,-,15,few,TRBV15,CATSSSGQGNQPQHF,TGTGCCACCAGCTCATCAGGGCAGGGCAATCAGCCCCAGCATTTT
TRBJ2-3,-,13,many,TRBV4-2,CASSQDLPDTQYF,TGTGCCAGCAGCCAAGACCTCCCAGATACGCAGTATTTT
TRBJ2-1,TRBD2,15,many,TRBV9,CASSGGLAVYNEQFF,TGTGCCAGCAGCGGCGGACTAGCCGTCTACAATGAGCAGTTCTTC
TRBJ2-7,TRBD1,14,many,TRBV15,CATSRLRDSYEQYF,TGTGCCACCAGCAGGTTACGGGACAGCTACGAGCAGTACTTC
TRBJ1-1,-,14,-,TRBV7-9,CASSSWDGNTEAFF,TGTGCCAGCAGCTCATGGGACGGTAACACTGAAGCTTTCTTT
TRBJ2-7,-,13,many,TRBV5-6,CASSGDTSYEQYF,TGTGCCAGCAGCGGGGACACCTCCTACGAGCAGTACTTC
TRBJ2-1,TRBD2,17,many,TRBV7-9,CASSSFIAGANYNEQFF,TGTGCCAGCAGCTCCTTTATAGCGGGGGCTAATTACAATGAGCAGTTCTTC
TRBJ2-1,TRBD2,19,many,TRBV4-2,CASSQGPAGEPGGIYEQFF,TGTGCCAGCAGCCAAGGTCCAGCGGGGGAGCCTGGCGGTATCTATGAGCAGTTCTTC
TRBJ1-1,-,16,few,TRBV6-1,CASTTRGGHPNTEAFF,TGTGCCAGCACTACCAGAGGGGGACACCCGAACACTGAAGCTTTCTTT
TRBJ2-1,-,12,many,TRBV6-1,CASSEVTDEQFF,TGTGCCAGCAGTGAAGTAACGGATGAGCAGTTCTTC
TRBJ2-2,TRBD1,15,few,TRBV10-3,CAISEDRVSTGELFF,TGTGCCATCAGTGAAGACAGGGTGAGCACCGGGGAGCTGTTTTTT
TRBJ1-1,TRBD1,14,few,TRBV7-2,CASRGTGGSTEAFF,TGTGCCAGCAGGGGAACAGGGGGCTCCACTGAAGCTTTCTTT
TRBJ2-7,TRBD2,15,many,TRBV29-1,CSVVNYGGGAYEQYF,TGCAGCGTTGTCAATTATGGCGGGGGTGCTTACGAGCAGTACTTC
TRBJ1-5,TRBD1,15,-,TRBV24-1,CATSDPDRVNQPQHF,TGTGCCACCAGTGACCCCGACAGGGTCAATCAGCCCCAGCATTTT
TRBJ2-1,-,15,few,TRBV29-1,CSVDLYGQPDNEQFF,TGCAGCGTTGATTTATACGGACAGCCCGACAATGAGCAGTTCTTC
TRBJ2-1,TRBD1,16,many,TRBV10-3,CAISESTGGFYNEQFF,TGTGCCATCAGTGAGTCCACAGGGGGGTTCTACAATGAGCAGTTCTTC
TRBJ2-1,-,18,few,TRBV20-1,CSARERVHWVGSYNEQFF,TGCAGTGCTAGAGAAAGGGTTCATTGGGTGGGCTCCTACAATGAGCAGTTCTTC
TRBJ1-1,-,15,many,TRBV27,CASSLSLATIPEAFF,TGTGCCAGCAGTTTATCCCTCGCCACAATCCCTGAAGCTTTCTTT
TRBJ1-1,TRBD1,16,many,TRBV6-2/TRBV6-3,CASSYLAGGHNTEAFF,TGTGCCAGCAGTTACTTGGCAGGGGGCCATAACACTGAAGCTTTCTTT
TRBJ2-4,-,16,-,TRBV2,CASSEEGGSTKNIQYF,TGTGCCAGCAGTGAAGAGGGGGGGTCGACCAAAAACATTCAGTACTTC
TRBJ1-5,-,15,-,TRBV5-6,CASSLIGASNQPQHF,TGTGCCAGCAGCTTAATAGGGGCTAGCAATCAGCCCCAGCATTTT
TRBJ2-2,-,14,-,TRBV24-1,CATSAAGRAGELFF,TGTGCCACCAGCGCGGCCGGAAGAGCCGGGGAGCTGTTTTTT
TRBJ2-3,-,12,-,TRBV5-5,CARSLESDTQYF,TGTGCCAGAAGCTTGGAATCTGATACGCAGTATTTT
TRBJ1-1,TRBD1,15,few,TRBV7-3,CASSFTGGLDTEAFF,TGTGCCAGCAGCTTTACAGGGGGGTTGGACACTGAAGCTTTCTTT
TRBJ2-1,-,11,medium-sized,TRBV27,CASGPSPEQFF,TGTGCCAGCGGACCCTCCCCGGAGCAGTTCTTC
TRBJ1-5,-,13,-,TRBV7-2,CASSPYSNQPQHF,TGTGCCAGCAGCCCTTATAGCAATCAGCCCCAGCATTTT
TRBJ1-5,-,15,once,TRBV3-1,CASSQDSGGNQPQHF,TGTGCCAGCAGCCAAGATTCAGGGGGCAATCAGCCCCAGCATTTT
TRBJ1-4,-,14,-,TRBV27,CASSPIGANEKLFF,TGTGCCAGCAGTCCCATTGGGGCTAATGAAAAACTGTTTTTT
TRBJ2-1,-,14,many,TRBV11-2,CASSDDGTYNEQFF,TGTGCCAGCAGCGACGACGGTACCTACAATGAGCAGTTCTTC
TRBJ1-4,-,12,few,TRBV12-3/TRBV12-4,CASRVWTEKLFF,TGTGCCAGCAGGGTCTGGACTGAAAAACTGTTTTTT
TRBJ1-4,TRBD1,15,many,TRBV18,CASSPPGQRNEKLFF,TGTGCCAGCTCACCACCGGGACAGAGAAATGAAAAACTGTTTTTT
TRBJ1-4,-,15,few,TRBV27,CASSSSVGLNEKLFF,TGTGCCAGCAGTTCCTCTGTTGGACTAAATGAAAAACTGTTTTTT
TRBJ2-1,TRBD2,14,many,TRBV29-1,CSVLTSGRRNEQFF,TGCAGCGTTCTCACTAGCGGGAGGCGGAATGAGCAGTTCTTC
TRBJ2-3,TRBD2,16,many,TRBV10-3,CAALPQLAGEGDTQYF,TGTGCCGCATTGCCCCAACTAGCGGGGGAAGGCGATACGCAGTATTTT
TRBJ1-5,-,14,many,TRBV12-3/TRBV12-4,CASGGGLGNQPQHF,TGTGCCAGTGGGGGGGGATTGGGCAATCAGCCCCAGCATTTT
TRBJ1-1,-,14,many,TRBV27,CASSTGVVGKEAFF,TGTGCCAGCAGTACAGGAGTGGTGGGCAAAGAAGCTTTCTTT
TRBJ2-3,-,14,many,TRBV29-1,CSVVPQSRADTQYF,TGCAGCGTTGTCCCACAAAGTAGGGCAGATACGCAGTATTTT
TRBJ2-1,-,13,many,TRBV6-5,CASSLTGFGEQFF,TGTGCCAGCAGTTTGACAGGTTTCGGTGAGCAGTTCTTC
TRBJ1-1,-,12,many,TRBV20-1,CSAWVGNTEAFF,TGCAGTGCGTGGGTCGGGAACACTGAAGCTTTCTTT
TRBJ2-3,-,19,few,TRBV5-1,CASSLGTGGPPSVTDTQYF,TGCGCCAGCAGCTTGGGAACGGGGGGCCCCCCCTCGGTCACAGATACGCAGTATTTT
TRBJ1-2,-,14,many,TRBV4-1,CASSQPRTARGYTF,TGCGCCAGCAGCCAGCCCCGGACAGCCCGAGGCTACACCTTC
TRBJ1-1,-,10,many,TRBV29-1,CSVGAVEAFF,TGCAGCGTGGGAGCGGTGGAAGCTTTCTTT
TRBJ2-2,-,17,-,TRBV9,CASSAPERLANTGELFF,TGTGCCAGCAGCGCGCCGGAAAGGCTGGCGAACACCGGGGAGCTGTTTTTT
TRBJ2-2,-,13,-,TRBV11-2,CASSSQNTGELFF,TGTGCCAGCAGCTCTCAGAACACCGGGGAGCTGTTTTTT